The 21 T cell receptor beta chains in this list originate from one sample, sequenced in a study of identical twins. TCRdb ran MiXCR on the 5' RACE reads and lists one entry per CDR3 protein. The top ten clones hold roughly 1.6% of a sample with roughly 630,000 distinct CDR3 sequences, around 7.4% of them seen once. These data also formed part of another study, on yellow fever vaccine responses in identical twins.

Sequences were obtained from PBMCs. The receptors come from a woman in her late teens or twenties in good health.

This clonotype was picked up many times. The chain employs TRBV10-3 and TRBJ2-7; 10 bases fit TRBD1. The J segment lost 5 bases and the V segment lost 4 bases, leaving 8 bases of the junction unmatched. Germline CDR1 ENHRY, CDR2 SYGVKD. The CDR3 length is 15 residues. In DNA form, the CDR3 reads TGTGCCATCAGTGCGGGACAGGGGAACAGGAACGAGCAGTACTTC. It codes for CAISAGQGNRNEQYF.

At least ten counts were recorded for this clonotype. The chain recombines TRBV14 with TRBJ2-1; D perhaps matches TRBD1 (5 bases). The CDR3 sequence is 18 residues long. The V gene's germline CDR1 is SGHDN and CDR2 FVKESK. Trimming stripped 0 bases from V and 6 bases from J, with 21 bases between. The CDR3 DNA is TGTGCCAGCAGCCAAGATCGTCCTTGGGGCAAGATCCTCAATGAGCAGTTCTTC. The encoded protein is CASSQDRPWGKILNEQFF.

V and J are TRBV5-1 and TRBJ2-1; D is unclear. V lost 0 bases to trimming and J lost 6 bases, with 10 bases between them. The CDR3 sequence is 14 residues long. Looked up from germline, CDR1 is SGHRS and CDR2 is YFSETQ. The CDR3 DNA reads as TGCGCCAGCAGCTTGGCCCCGAACAGCAATGAGCAGTTCTTC. This translates into CASSLAPNSNEQFF.

This clonotype appeared a few times. The chain couples TRBV10-3 to TRBJ2-7; 9 bases agree with TRBD1. Losses at the gene ends were 11 bases for V and 4 bases for J; bases not matched to a gene: 12. This CDR3 comprises 14 residues. The germline gives CDR1 ENHRY, CDR2 SYGVKD. CDR3 in amino acids: CASTAGQGEYEQYF. CDR3 DNA sequence: TGTGCCTCCACCGCGGGACAGGGTGAATACGAGCAGTACTTC.

This clonotype came up many times. This chain's CDR3 is CSARGRNNEQFF. CDR3 DNA sequence: TGCAGTGCTAGAGGCAGGAACAATGAGCAGTTCTTC. The chain uses TRBV20-1 and TRBJ2-1; no clear D gene. In germline, CDR1 is DFQATT, CDR2 SNEGSKA (reference sequence). This CDR3 has 12 residues. Trimming stripped 1 base from V and 5 bases from J, with 6 bases between.

This clonotype was picked up a small number of times. The chain has TRBV5-1 and TRBJ1-1; tentatively, D is TRBD1 (5 bases). Germline loops: CDR1 SGHRS, CDR2 YFSETQ. The CDR3 totals 17 residues. V was trimmed by 4 bases and J by 0 bases, leaving 19 bases between them. CDR3 protein: CASSPRSSTAVNTEAFF. The CDR3 coding sequence is TGCGCCAGCAGCCCCCGCTCTTCGACAGCAGTGAACACTGAAGCTTTCTTT. Based on the CDR3 plus reference TRBV5-1 and TRBJ1-1, the full variable domain is KAGVTQTPRYLIKTRGQQVTLSCSPISGHRSVSWYQQTPGQGLQFLFEYFSETQRNKGNFPGRFSGRQFSNSRSEMNVSTLELGDSALYLCASSPRSSTAVNTEAFFGQGTRLTVV.

The chain carries TRBV10-2 and TRBJ2-1, with 7 bases lining up with TRBD1. The CDR3 covers 14 residues. Germline CDR1 WSHSY, CDR2 SAAADI. The V segment lost 3 bases and the J segment 5 bases; nucleotides outside the gene matches: 4. The DNA for the CDR3 is TGCGCCAGCAGTGACTACAGGGGAAACAATGAGCAGTTCTTC. It translates to CASSDYRGNNEQFF.

This clonotype was picked up many times. This chain joins TRBV5-1 and TRBJ1-2; D ambiguous. Germline loops: CDR1 SGHRS, CDR2 YFSETQ. The CDR3 is made up of 13 amino acids. The ends were cut back, 0 bases at V and 4 bases at J, with 7 bases in the middle. In nucleotides, the CDR3 is TGCGCCAGCAGCTTGGCCGCAGCCTATGGCTACACCTTC. It translates to CASSLAAAYGYTF.

This clonotype occurred a few times. The rearrangement uses TRBV29-1 and TRBJ2-5; weak D call: TRBD1 (6 bases). V was pared by 5 bases and J by 2 bases, with 15 bases between. Germline loops: CDR1 SQVTM, CDR2 ANQGSEA. This CDR3 region has 14 residues. The CDR3 here is CSVLGAVDQETQYF. DNA for the CDR3: TGCAGCGTTCTGGGGGCGGTTGATCAAGAGACCCAGTACTTC.

The chain joins TRBV10-3 to TRBJ2-3, with D maybe TRBD1 (5 bases). V was cut by 5 bases and J by 3 bases, with 15 bases left in between. The CDR3 sequence is 15 residues long. Germline V gene sequence: CDR1 ENHRY, CDR2 SYGVKD. The CDR3 bases are TGTGCCATCAGTAAGAGTCAGGGATCGACAGATACGCAGTATTTT. It yields the protein CAISKSQGSTDTQYF.

This clonotype appeared a few times. This chain joins TRBV20-1 and TRBJ2-5; D possibly corresponds to TRBD2 (6 bases). This CDR3 region has 16 residues. V was shortened by 0 bases and J by 2 bases, with 16 bases between the two germline ends. In germline, CDR1 is DFQATT, CDR2 SNEGSKA (reference sequence). CDR3 protein: CSAREGAGTFQETQYF. The CDR3 DNA reads TGCAGTGCTAGAGAAGGGGCCGGGACTTTTCAAGAGACCCAGTACTTC.

A single count supports this clonotype. V usage is TRBV20-1 and J usage is TRBJ1-3; TRBD1 matches 7 bases. The CDR3 length is 15 residues. Germline V gene lookup returns CDR1 DFQATT and CDR2 SNEGSKA (reference sequence). After removal of 5 bases from V and 1 base from J, the junction contained 8 bases not matched to a gene. CDR3 DNA sequence: TGCAGTGCTCACAAGGGGGCCCAATCTGGAAACACCATATATTTT. Its translation: CSAHKGAQSGNTIYF.

This clonotype was found a few times. At one end the junction does not follow the germline gene, possibly because of a read error. The V and J genes are TRBV4-1 and TRBJ1-5; TRBD1 aligns across 7 bases. There are 15 residues in the CDR3. The germline V gene has CDR1 MGHRA and CDR2 YSYEKL. The CDR3 bases are TGCGCCAGCAGCCAAGTCGGAGGGGGCAAGCAGCCCCAGCATTTT. It translates to CASSQVGGGKQPQHF.

This clonotype was seen ten or more times. The chain employs TRBV24-1 and TRBJ2-2; tentatively, D is TRBD1 or TRBD2 (5 bases each). V lost 9 bases and J lost 4, with 14 bases in between. This CDR3 has 14 amino acids. The germline V gene has CDR1 KGHDR and CDR2 SFDVKD. The chain's CDR3 is CATDPGRGTGELFF. The CDR3 DNA sequence: TGTGCCACCGACCCGGGACGCGGCACCGGGGAGCTGTTTTTT.

The genes are TRBV5-1 and TRBJ2-5; possibly TRBD2 for D (6 bases). Germline V gene data show CDR1 as SGHRS and CDR2 as YFSETQ. V was clipped by 1 base and J by 5 bases, with 15 bases between them. The CDR3 is 15 residues long. CDR3 nucleotide sequence: TGCGCCAGCAGCTTGCCCGGCGGGATGCAGGAGACCCAGTACTTC. Translating gives CASSLPGGMQETQYF.

A few counts support this clonotype. The chain carries TRBV5-1 and TRBJ2-2; the D call may be TRBD1 or TRBD2 (5 bases each). V lost 2 bases, J lost 5 bases, and 19 bases lay in between. This CDR3 is built from 17 residues. Germline V gives CDR1 SGHRS, CDR2 YFSETQ. CDR3 coding DNA: TGCGCCAGCAGCTTTAACCTCAGGGCAACGGGGACCGGGGAGCTGTTTTTT. This gives the protein CASSFNLRATGTGELFF.

The chain uses TRBV6-2 or TRBV6-3 and TRBJ2-7; D is perhaps TRBD2 (6 bases). Germline assignment: CDR1 MNHEY and CDR2 SVGEGT. This CDR3 has 14 residues. V lost 2 bases and J 4 bases, leaving 12 bases between the germline ends. The CDR3 DNA sequence: TGTGCCAGCAGTTACGATAGCGGAACTTACGAGCAGTACTTC. Translation: CASSYDSGTYEQYF.

This clonotype has at least ten counts. The chain combines TRBV5-1 with TRBJ2-3; D call uncertain. The CDR3 spans 13 residues. The V end was cut by 4 bases, the J end by 1 base, with 7 bases between. The V gene's germline CDR1 is SGHRS and CDR2 YFSETQ. The CDR3 DNA sequence: TGCGCCAGCAGCCCCGACCGCACAGATACGCAGTATTTT. It specifies CASSPDRTDTQYF.

The J gene is TRBJ2-1, the V gene TRBV6-2 or TRBV6-3; the match to TRBD2 covers 11 bases. The CDR3 consists of 15 residues. V lost 7 bases to trimming and J lost 8 bases; unmatched junction nucleotides: 10. Germline V gene data show CDR1 as MNHEY and CDR2 as SVGEGT. DNA of the CDR3: TGTGCCAGCAACCTAGCGGGGGGTATTTCCCATGAGCAGTTCTTC. It encodes CASNLAGGISHEQFF.

In its sample, this clonotype was seen a few times. The rearrangement joins TRBV6-4 to TRBJ2-3; D is perhaps TRBD1 (7 bases). V was trimmed by 2 bases and J by 0 bases, leaving 12 bases between them. Germline CDR1 is MRHNA and CDR2 is SNTAGT. The CDR3 runs 16 residues. Written as DNA, the CDR3 is TGTGCCAGCAGTGACGCAGGGGGGTCGAGCACAGATACGCAGTATTTT. Translating it yields CASSDAGGSSTDTQYF.

This clonotype has at least ten counts. The chain recombines TRBV20-1 with TRBJ2-7; possibly TRBD2 for D (5 bases). CDR3 length equals 12 residues. The V and J ends lost 6 bases and 1 base respectively, with 10 bases between them. The germline V gene has CDR1 DFQATT and CDR2 SNEGSKA (reference sequence). CDR3 nucleotide sequence: TGCAGTGCCACCGGAGGATCCTACGAGCAGTACGTC. It specifies CSATGGSYEQYV.